The source of this TCR beta chain is a study of blood T cell repertoires in COVID-19. Study at large: The cDNA or gDNA used as material had been derived from T cells, B-cell-depleted T cells, or PBMCs.

Source study methods: By means of reference gene primer amplification, nucleated cell counts were estimated. TCRdb's table, derived via immunoSEQ multiplex PCR, lists solely in-frame clones and lacks some. The V and J calls and clone size are taken from that table; D and trimming were inferred from the DNA. The sample lists more than 200,000 clones, about 88% occurring once. The clonotype comes from a woman in her 40s who had recovered from COVID-19. Sequenced sample: peripheral blood.

This chain's CDR3 is CASSRLLDSGQPQHF. CDR3 in DNA: TGTGCCAGCAGTCGCCTCCTGGACAGCGGTCAGCCCCAGCATTTT. The V and J genes are TRBV27 and TRBJ1-5; perhaps TRBD1 as D (6 bases). The length of the CDR3 is 15 residues. Germline loops: CDR1 MNHEY, CDR2 SMNVEV (reference sequence). Trimming took off 5 bases at V and 6 bases at J, with 17 bases between the two ends.